This T cell receptor (beta chain) is from a study of graft-versus-host responses after intestinal transplantation. Turning to the study itself: Recipients received multivisceral, liver-intestinal, or isolated intestinal transplants. Every recipient had anti-thymocyte globulin induction and about three years of tacrolimus plus steroids.

Trimming cost V 0 bases and J 1 base; bases outside gene matches: 0. This CDR3 is 16 amino acids long. CDR1 is PRHDT and CDR2 is FYEKMQ in the germline V gene (reference sequence). TCRdb keeps only in-frame clones here, not all; method: immunoSEQ multiplex PCR. The sample carries 75,000 to 100,000 clones, approximately 92% recorded once. Turning to this clone: Its antigen remains unidentified.

Study conclusions and caveats: Allografts carried high graft-versus-host to host-versus-graft clonal ratios in patients having graft-donor T cell macrochimerism. Some GvH clones were seen earlier in gut or blood, suggesting intestinal origin.

Sequencing was performed on unstimulated CD8+ T cells sorted from spleen or lymph node cells, taken before intestinal transplant. V gene TRBV13 combines with J gene TRBJ2-5; 12 nucleotides match TRBD2. The clonotype was recovered from a human donor who received an intestinal transplant. The CDR3 DNA is TGTGCCAGCAGCTTAGGGACTAGCGGGAGCCAAGAGACCCAGTACTTC. As protein: CASSLGTSGSQETQYF.